The present entry profiles one T cell receptor (beta chain) with its context. The data were taken from a study of cytomegalovirus exposure and HLA in healthy donors. The wider study: There were 117 million unique TCR beta sequences, drawn from about 179 million T cells, in an earlier analysis.

Primers: 60 Vbeta forward and 13 Jbeta reverse. Profiled with immunoSEQ multiplex PCR; TCRdb holds only in-frame clones, not every one. Here the sample spans around 190,000 clones, 65% to 90% being singletons. The sequence derives from a woman aged 45-65 years in good health and CMV-seronegative. Sequencing was performed on PBMCs.

CDR3 region: CASSLSGRAEDTQYF. In nucleotides, the CDR3 is TGCGCCAGCAGCCTCAGCGGGAGGGCCGAAGATACGCAGTATTTT. The gene calls are TRBV5-1 and TRBJ2-3; 10 bases map to TRBD2. Looked up from germline, CDR1 is SGHRS and CDR2 is YFSETQ. The trim removed 4 bases at V and 5 bases at J, leaving 7 bases unmatched. The CDR3 is 15 amino acids.